Listed below are T cell receptor beta chains from one sample, sequenced in a study of OX40 agonist ivuxolimab in advanced cancers. This table comes from immunoSEQ multiplex PCR, and its TCRdb copy is limited to in-frame clones, with some not included. Found here are over 30,000 clones, roughly 84% of them singletons; the top ten hold 11%. Source: CD4+ or CD8+ T cells sorted from blood, taken in a trial of the OX40 agonist ivuxolimab. These TCRs come from an adult with an advanced solid tumor such as melanoma, head and neck, liver or kidney cancer. The CDR3 runs from the conserved cysteine through the conserved F or W. The order of the fields is V gene, J gene, D gene, clone size, CDR3 DNA, CDR3 protein. D genes are given only for firm matches. Clone size is stated in some rows and not others, as once, few, many or a class when expanded.

V: TRBV10-3; J: TRBJ1-2; D: NA; size: NA; DNA: TGTGCCATCAGGGACAATTCTGGCTACACCTTC; CDR3: CAIRDNSGYTF
V: TRBV4-1; J: TRBJ1-1; D: TRBD1; size: NA; DNA: TGCGCCAGCAGGCCGAGGGGGCAATTGAACACTGAAGCTTTCTTT; CDR3: CASRPRGQLNTEAFF
V: TRBV27; J: TRBJ2-1; D: NA; size: NA; DNA: TGTGCCAGCAGTTTATCGTCCTACAATGAGCAGTTCTTC; CDR3: CASSLSSYNEQFF
V: TRBV6-5; J: TRBJ1-6; D: NA; size: few; DNA: TGTGCCAGCAGTGCAGGGGATAATTCACCCCTCCACTTT; CDR3: CASSAGDNSPLHF
V: TRBV7-7; J: TRBJ1-1; D: NA; size: NA; DNA: TGTGCCAGCAGCTTGGAGTATCGCACTGAAGCTTTCTTT; CDR3: CASSLEYRTEAFF
V: TRBV6-6; J: TRBJ2-7; D: NA; size: once; DNA: TGTGCCAGCAGCAACCCCCAGAACAGGCTCTACGAGCAGTACTTC; CDR3: CASSNPQNRLYEQYF
V: TRBV5-1; J: TRBJ2-1; D: NA; size: NA; DNA: TGCGCCAGCAGCTTGAGCAGCTCCTACAATGAGCAGTTCTTC; CDR3: CASSLSSSYNEQFF
V: TRBV14; J: TRBJ1-4; D: TRBD1; size: NA; DNA: TGTGCCAGCAGCCCAGGGACAGACTTTCAGAATGAAAAACTGTTTTTT; CDR3: CASSPGTDFQNEKLFF
V: TRBV6-5; J: TRBJ1-6; D: NA; size: NA; DNA: TGTGCCAGCAGAGGGAGGGCAAATAATTCACCCCTCCACTTT; CDR3: CASRGRANNSPLHF
V: TRBV19; J: TRBJ1-6; D: TRBD1; size: NA; DNA: TGTGCCAGTAGTAGGGGGACAGGGGGGCTTAATTCACCCCTCCACTTT; CDR3: CASSRGTGGLNSPLHF
V: TRBV6-4; J: TRBJ2-3; D: NA; size: NA; DNA: TGTGCCAGCAGTGACGAGCCGGGGTACACAGATACGCAGTATTTT; CDR3: CASSDEPGYTDTQYF
V: TRBV30; J: TRBJ1-2; D: NA; size: once; DNA: TGTGCCTGGAGAGCACTTCCCGAAGCCTCTGGGGGCTACACCTTC; CDR3: CAWRALPEASGGYTF
V: TRBV7-2; J: TRBJ2-5; D: NA; size: few; DNA: TGTGCCGGTAGTGAGGGGCCTGGTGAGACCCAGTACTTC; CDR3: CAGSEGPGETQYF
V: TRBV2; J: TRBJ2-7; D: TRBD2; size: NA; DNA: TGTGCCAGCAGTTCCATAAGCGGGGGGAATTACGAGCAGTACTTC; CDR3: CASSSISGGNYEQYF
V: TRBV6-5; J: TRBJ2-1; D: NA; size: NA; DNA: TGTGCCAGCAGTCTTCTTCCCTTGACCTACAATGAGCAGTTCTTC; CDR3: CASSLLPLTYNEQFF
V: TRBV5-4; J: TRBJ2-3; D: NA; size: NA; DNA: TGTGCCAGCCAGGGGGGCGGGACAGATACGCAGTATTTT; CDR3: CASQGGGTDTQYF